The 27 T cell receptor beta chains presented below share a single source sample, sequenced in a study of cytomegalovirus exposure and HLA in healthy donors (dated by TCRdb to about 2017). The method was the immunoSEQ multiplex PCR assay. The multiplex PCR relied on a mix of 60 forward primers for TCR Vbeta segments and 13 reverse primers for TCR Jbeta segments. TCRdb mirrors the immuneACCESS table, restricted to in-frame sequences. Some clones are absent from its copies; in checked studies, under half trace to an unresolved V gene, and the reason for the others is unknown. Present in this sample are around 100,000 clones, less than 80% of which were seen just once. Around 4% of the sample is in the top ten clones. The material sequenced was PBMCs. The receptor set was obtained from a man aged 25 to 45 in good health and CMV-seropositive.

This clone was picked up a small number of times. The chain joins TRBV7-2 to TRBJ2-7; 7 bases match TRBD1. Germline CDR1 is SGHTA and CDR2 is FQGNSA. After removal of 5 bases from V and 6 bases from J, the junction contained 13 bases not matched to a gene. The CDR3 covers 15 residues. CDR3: CASSPDREYVGEQYF. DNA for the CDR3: TGTGCCAGCAGCCCCGACAGGGAGTACGTAGGCGAGCAGTACTTC.

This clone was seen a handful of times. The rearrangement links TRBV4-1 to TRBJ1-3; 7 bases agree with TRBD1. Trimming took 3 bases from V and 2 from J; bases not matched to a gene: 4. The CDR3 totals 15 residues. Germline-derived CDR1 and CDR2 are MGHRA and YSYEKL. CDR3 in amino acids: CASSQTGLAGNTIYF. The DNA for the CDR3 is TGCGCCAGCAGCCAGACAGGGTTAGCTGGAAACACCATATATTTT.

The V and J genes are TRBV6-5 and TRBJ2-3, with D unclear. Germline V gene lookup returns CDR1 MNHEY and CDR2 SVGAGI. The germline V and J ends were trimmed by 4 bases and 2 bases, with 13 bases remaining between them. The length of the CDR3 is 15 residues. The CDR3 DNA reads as TGTGCCAGCAGTTTCCACCTTCACACCACAGATACGCAGTATTTT. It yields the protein CASSFHLHTTDTQYF.

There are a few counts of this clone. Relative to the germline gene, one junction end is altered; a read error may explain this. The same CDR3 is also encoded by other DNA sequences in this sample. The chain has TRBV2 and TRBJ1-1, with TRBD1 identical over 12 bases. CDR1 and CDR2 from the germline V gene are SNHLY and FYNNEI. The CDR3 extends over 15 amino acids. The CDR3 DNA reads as TGTGCCAGCAGTGACCCGGGACAGGGGGCTAGTTGGACCCTCTTT. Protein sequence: CASSDPGQGASWTLF.

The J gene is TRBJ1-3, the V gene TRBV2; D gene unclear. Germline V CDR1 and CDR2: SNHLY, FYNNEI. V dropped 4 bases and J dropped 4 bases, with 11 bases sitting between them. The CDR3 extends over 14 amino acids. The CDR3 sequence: CASSAIRGGNTIYF. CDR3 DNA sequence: TGTGCCAGCAGTGCGATCCGGGGAGGAAACACCATATATTTT.

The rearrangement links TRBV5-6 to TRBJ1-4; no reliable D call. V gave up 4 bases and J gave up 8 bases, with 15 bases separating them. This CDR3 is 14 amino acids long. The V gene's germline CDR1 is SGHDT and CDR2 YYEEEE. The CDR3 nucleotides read TGTGCCAGCAGCACTATAGTCTCGGGGGAAAAACTGTTTTTT. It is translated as CASSTIVSGEKLFF.

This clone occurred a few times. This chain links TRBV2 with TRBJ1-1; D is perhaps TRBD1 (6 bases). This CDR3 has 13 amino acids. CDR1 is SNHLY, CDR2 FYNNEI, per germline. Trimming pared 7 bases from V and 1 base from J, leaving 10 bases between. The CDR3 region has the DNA TGTGCCAGCATTAGGACAGAGAACACTGAAGCTTTCTTT. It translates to CASIRTENTEAFF.

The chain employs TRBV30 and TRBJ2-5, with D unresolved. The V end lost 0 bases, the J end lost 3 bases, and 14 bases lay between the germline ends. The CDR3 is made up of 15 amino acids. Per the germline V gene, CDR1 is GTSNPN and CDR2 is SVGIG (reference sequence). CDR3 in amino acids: CAWSVLYWRKETQYF. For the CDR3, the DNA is TGTGCCTGGAGTGTATTATATTGGCGGAAAGAGACCCAGTACTTC. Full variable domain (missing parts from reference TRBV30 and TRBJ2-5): SQTIHQWPATLVQPVGSPLSLECTVEGTSNPNLYWYRQAAGRGLQLLFYSVGIGQISSEVPQNLSASRPQDRQFILSSKKLLLSDSGFYLCAWSVLYWRKETQYFGPGTRLLVL.

CDR3 sequence: CASSSTWTGNNEQYF. DNA of the CDR3: TGTGCCAGCAGCTCCACGTGGACAGGAAATAACGAGCAGTACTTC. The chain uses TRBV11-3 and TRBJ2-7; TRBD1 matches at 7 bases. V dropped 4 bases and J dropped 5; count of bases not matched to a gene: 11. The CDR3 loop spans 15 amino acids. The germline V gene encodes CDR1 SGHNT and CDR2 YENEEA.

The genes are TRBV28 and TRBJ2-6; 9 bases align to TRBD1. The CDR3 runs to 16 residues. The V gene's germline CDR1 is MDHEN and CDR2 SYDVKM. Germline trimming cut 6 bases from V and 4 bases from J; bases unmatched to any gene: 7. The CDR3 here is CASSLGQGLGANVLTF. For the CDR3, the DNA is TGTGCCAGCAGCCTTGGACAGGGGTTGGGGGCCAACGTCCTGACTTTC.

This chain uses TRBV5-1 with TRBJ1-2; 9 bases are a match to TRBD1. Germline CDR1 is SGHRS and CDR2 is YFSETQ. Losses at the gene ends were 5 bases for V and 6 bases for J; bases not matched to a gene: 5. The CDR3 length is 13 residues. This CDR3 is CASRPTGGDGYTF. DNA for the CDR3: TGCGCCAGCAGGCCGACAGGGGGGGATGGCTACACCTTC.

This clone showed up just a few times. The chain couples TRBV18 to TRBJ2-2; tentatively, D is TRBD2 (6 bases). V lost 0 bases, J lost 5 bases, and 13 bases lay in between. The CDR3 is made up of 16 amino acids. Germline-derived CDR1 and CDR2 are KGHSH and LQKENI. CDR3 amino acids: CASSPPNYSGTGELFF. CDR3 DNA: TGTGCCAGCTCACCACCGAATTACAGCGGGACCGGGGAGCTGTTTTTT.

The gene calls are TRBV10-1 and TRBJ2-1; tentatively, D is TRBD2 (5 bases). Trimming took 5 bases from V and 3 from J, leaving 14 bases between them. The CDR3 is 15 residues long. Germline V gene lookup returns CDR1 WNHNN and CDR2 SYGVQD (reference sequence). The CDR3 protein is CASSPPRRGYNEQFF. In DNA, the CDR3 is TGCGCCAGCAGTCCCCCACGACGGGGCTACAATGAGCAGTTCTTC.

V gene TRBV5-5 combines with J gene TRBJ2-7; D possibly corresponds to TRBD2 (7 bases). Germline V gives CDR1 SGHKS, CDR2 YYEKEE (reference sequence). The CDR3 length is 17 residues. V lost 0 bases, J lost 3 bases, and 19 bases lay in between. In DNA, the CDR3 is TGTGCCAGCAGCTTGGGTGGGACACCGGAGCGGGGCTACGAGCAGTACTTC. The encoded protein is CASSLGGTPERGYEQYF.

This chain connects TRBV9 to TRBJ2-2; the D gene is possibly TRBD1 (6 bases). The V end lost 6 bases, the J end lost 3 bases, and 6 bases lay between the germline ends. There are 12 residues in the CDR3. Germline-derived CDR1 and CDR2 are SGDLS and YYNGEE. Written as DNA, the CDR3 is TGTGCCAGCAACAGGGACACCGGGGAGCTGTTTTTT. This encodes CASNRDTGELFF.

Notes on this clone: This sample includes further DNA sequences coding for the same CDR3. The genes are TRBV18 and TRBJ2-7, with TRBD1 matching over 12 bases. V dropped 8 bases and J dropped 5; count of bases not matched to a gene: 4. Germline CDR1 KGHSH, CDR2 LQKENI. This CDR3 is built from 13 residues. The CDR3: CASSRDRGHEQYF. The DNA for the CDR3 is TGTGCCAGCAGCAGGGACAGGGGGCACGAGCAGTACTTC.

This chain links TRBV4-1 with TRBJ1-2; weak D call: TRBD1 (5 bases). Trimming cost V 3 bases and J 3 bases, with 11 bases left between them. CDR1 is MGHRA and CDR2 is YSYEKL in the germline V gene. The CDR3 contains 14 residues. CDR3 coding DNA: TGCGCCAGCAGCCACCCCAGGGCAGACTATGGCTACACCTTC. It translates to CASSHPRADYGYTF.

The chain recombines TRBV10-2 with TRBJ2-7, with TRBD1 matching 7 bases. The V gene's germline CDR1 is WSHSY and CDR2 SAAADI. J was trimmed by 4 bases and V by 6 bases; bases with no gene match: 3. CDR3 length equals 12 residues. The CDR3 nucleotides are TGCGCCAGCAGGGACAGGTTTTACGAGCAGTACTTC. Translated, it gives CASRDRFYEQYF.

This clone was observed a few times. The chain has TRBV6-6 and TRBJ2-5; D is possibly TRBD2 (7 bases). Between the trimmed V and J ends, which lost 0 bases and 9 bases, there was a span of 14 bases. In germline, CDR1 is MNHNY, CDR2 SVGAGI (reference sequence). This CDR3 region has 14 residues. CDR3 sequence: CASSYSGGLGAQYF. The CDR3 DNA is TGTGCCAGCAGTTACTCGGGGGGGCTTGGGGCCCAGTACTTC.

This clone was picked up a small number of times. CDR3 bases: TGTGCCAGCAGTTTAGCTAGCGGGGGGACAGATACGCAGTATTTT. Its translation is CASSLASGGTDTQYF. V is TRBV27 and J is TRBJ2-3; 11 bases match TRBD2. Trimming removed 2 bases from V and 3 bases from J; junction bases left unmatched: 1. The CDR3 contains 15 residues. CDR1 is MNHEY and CDR2 is SMNVEV in the germline V gene (reference sequence).

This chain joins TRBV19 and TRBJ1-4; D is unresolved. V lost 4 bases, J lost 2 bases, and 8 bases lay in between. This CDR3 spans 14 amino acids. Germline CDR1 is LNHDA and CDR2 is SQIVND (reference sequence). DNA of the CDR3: TGTGCCAGTAGTACCCAGGCCACTAATGAAAAACTGTTTTTT. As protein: CASSTQATNEKLFF.

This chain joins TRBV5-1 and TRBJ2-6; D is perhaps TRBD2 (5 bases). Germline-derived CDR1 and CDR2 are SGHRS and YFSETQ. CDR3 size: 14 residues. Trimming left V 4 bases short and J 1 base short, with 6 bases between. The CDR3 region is CASSPGSGANVLTF. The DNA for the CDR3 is TGCGCCAGCAGCCCGGGGTCTGGGGCCAACGTCCTGACTTTC.

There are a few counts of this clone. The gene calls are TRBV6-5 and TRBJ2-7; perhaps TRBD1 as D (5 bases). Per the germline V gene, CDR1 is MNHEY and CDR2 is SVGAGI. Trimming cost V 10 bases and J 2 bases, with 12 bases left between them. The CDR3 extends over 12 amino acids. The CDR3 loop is CATRLDTYEQYF. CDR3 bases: TGTGCCACCAGACTGGACACCTACGAGCAGTACTTC.

In DNA, the CDR3 is TGTGCCAGCGCCCGATGGGGGGGCCAAGGATCAGATACGCAGTATTTT. Amino acid sequence: CASARWGGQGSDTQYF. This chain joins TRBV5-6 and TRBJ2-3; D might be TRBD2 (7 bases). V was trimmed by 7 bases and J by 4 bases, leaving 22 bases between them. Germline values: CDR1 SGHDT, CDR2 YYEEEE. The CDR3 has 16 amino acids.

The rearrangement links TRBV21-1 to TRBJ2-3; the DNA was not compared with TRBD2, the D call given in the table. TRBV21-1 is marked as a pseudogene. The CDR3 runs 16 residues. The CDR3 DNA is TGTGCCAGCACGCGAAGGCGGGCCCCAAAGGTAGATACGCAGTATTTT. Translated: CASTRRRAPKVDTQYF.

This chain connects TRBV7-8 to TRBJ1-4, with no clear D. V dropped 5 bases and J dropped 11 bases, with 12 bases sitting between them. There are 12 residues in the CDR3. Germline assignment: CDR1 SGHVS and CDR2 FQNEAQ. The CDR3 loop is CASSPAARKLFF. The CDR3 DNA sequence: TGTGCCAGCAGCCCAGCGGCGAGGAAACTGTTTTTT.

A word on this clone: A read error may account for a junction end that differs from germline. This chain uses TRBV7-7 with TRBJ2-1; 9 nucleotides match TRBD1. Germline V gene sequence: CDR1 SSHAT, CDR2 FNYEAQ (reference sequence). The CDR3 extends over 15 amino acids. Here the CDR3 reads CASSAGQGSYNEQFF. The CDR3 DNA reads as TGTGCTAGCAGTGCGGGACAGGGCTCCTACAATGAGCAGTTCTTC.